Presented here are 16 T cell receptor beta chains from one specimen sequenced in a study of shared clonotypes between healthy human individuals. Repertoires were generated with immunoSEQ multiplex PCR, while TCRdb's copy carries only in-frame clones and drops some. The table has about 110,000 clones, about 63% seen once. The sample comprised memory CD8+ T cells sorted from blood. Regarding subset: CD45RO+ cells pooled with CCR7-negative TemRA cells. These receptors were obtained from a woman aged 25 to 45 in good health.

The chain recombines TRBV4-1 with TRBJ2-7; 9 bases match TRBD2. The germline gives CDR1 MGHRA, CDR2 YSYEKL. V was pared by 5 bases and J by 3 bases, with 11 bases of the junction left unmatched. The CDR3 totals 16 residues. CDR3 loop: CASSNPPGLAVYEQYF. As DNA, the CDR3 is TGCGCCAGCAGCAATCCTCCGGGACTAGCCGTCTACGAGCAGTACTTC.

The rearrangement joins TRBV19 to TRBJ2-2; 8 nucleotides align to TRBD2. CDR3 length equals 14 residues. The V and J ends lost 7 bases and 7 bases, in that order; junction bases with no gene match: 8. Germline V gene lookup returns CDR1 LNHDA and CDR2 SQIVND (reference sequence). CDR3 amino acids: CASIEPAGGGELFF. DNA for the CDR3: TGTGCCAGTATCGAACCCGCGGGGGGCGGGGAGCTGTTTTTT. Filled out from reference TRBV19 and TRBJ2-2, the complete variable domain reads DGGITQSPKYLFRKEGQNVTLSCEQNLNHDAMYWYRQDPGQGLRLIYYSQIVNDFQKGDIAEGYSVSREKKESFPLTVTSAQKNPTAFYLCASIEPAGGGELFFGEGSRLTVL.

The chain joins TRBV28 to TRBJ2-7; the D gene is possibly TRBD2 (6 bases). The CDR3 runs to 18 residues. Germline V gene data show CDR1 as MDHEN and CDR2 as SYDVKM. Between the trimmed V and J ends, which lost 1 base and 2 bases, there was a span of 21 bases. The CDR3 nucleotides are TGTGCCAGCAGTTTATTCTTAGAGGAGGGAGAAGGGCCCTACGAGCAGTACTTC. Its protein is CASSLFLEEGEGPYEQYF.

As DNA, the CDR3 is TGTGCCAGCAGTCCTAGCGGGTTCTACAATGAGCAGTTCTTC. This gives the protein CASSPSGFYNEQFF. The V gene is TRBV6-5, the J gene TRBJ2-1, with 8 bases that match TRBD2. This CDR3 spans 14 amino acids. V trimming: 5 bases; J trimming: 3 bases; junction bases outside the gene matches: 3. Germline CDR1 reads MNHEY; CDR2 reads SVGAGI.

The chain combines TRBV11-2 with TRBJ2-2, with 7 bases lining up with TRBD1. The V and J ends lost 2 bases and 7 bases, in that order; junction bases with no gene match: 4. CDR1 SGHAT and CDR2 FQNNGV come from the germline V gene. The CDR3 loop spans 14 amino acids. The CDR3 loop reads CASSLIQGFGELFF. The DNA for the CDR3 is TGTGCCAGCAGCTTAATACAGGGGTTCGGGGAGCTGTTTTTT.

This clone was recorded many times. This chain links TRBV6-1 with TRBJ2-3; unclear D gene. Germline V lookup: CDR1 MNHNS, CDR2 SASEGT. Trimming pared 1 base from V and 2 bases from J, leaving 7 bases between. The CDR3 extends over 14 amino acids. The DNA of the CDR3 is TGTGCCAGCAGTGAAGACCCAGACACAGATACGCAGTATTTT. This translates into CASSEDPDTDTQYF.

This clone has a single count. The chain is built from TRBV7-9 and TRBJ1-3; 11 nucleotides agree with TRBD1. V shed 5 bases, J shed 6 bases, and the junction held 6 bases outside the gene matches. In germline, CDR1 is SEHNR, CDR2 FQNEAQ (reference sequence). The CDR3 length is 15 residues. CDR3 residues: CASSNRDRGLNTIYF. CDR3 bases: TGTGCCAGCAGCAACCGGGACAGGGGGTTAAACACCATATATTTT.

The rearrangement links TRBV5-6 to TRBJ2-7, with unresolved D. The CDR3 totals 14 residues. From germline, CDR1 is SGHDT and CDR2 YYEEEE. Trimming pared 1 base from V and 6 bases from J, leaving 14 bases between. The CDR3 loop is CASSLRLQLGEQYF. The CDR3 coding sequence is TGTGCCAGCAGCTTGAGGCTACAGTTGGGCGAGCAGTACTTC.

The table lists this clone with a few counts. The V and J genes are TRBV4-2 and TRBJ2-5; no reliable D call. Gene TRBJ2-7 matches the end of the DNA better, so the J call may be wrong. The CDR3 is 14 amino acids. Germline assignment: CDR1 LGHNA and CDR2 YNFKEQ. CDR3 sequence (DNA): TGTGCCAGCAGCCAAGCCGACGACGTCGACGAGCAGTACTTC. This translates into CASSQADDVDEQYF.

The CDR3 DNA follows: TGTGCCAGCAGTGAGGGTTGGGGGAACACTGAAGCTTTCTTT. As protein: CASSEGWGNTEAFF. The chain has TRBV2 and TRBJ1-1; D remains unclear. CDR1 and CDR2 from the germline V gene are SNHLY and FYNNEI. Trimming stripped 3 bases from V and 1 base from J, with 9 bases between. CDR3 length: 14 residues.

Concerning this clone itself: Other DNA sequences in the sample encode the same CDR3. This chain joins TRBV5-4 and TRBJ2-2; D unresolved. There are 14 residues in the CDR3. Germline V gives CDR1 SGHNT, CDR2 YYREEE (reference sequence). The germline V and J ends were trimmed by 0 bases and 2 bases, with 5 bases remaining between them. In DNA form, the CDR3 reads TGTGCCAGCAGCTTGGGGCTAAACACCGGGGAGCTGTTTTTT. This sequence encodes CASSLGLNTGELFF.

This clone was recorded once. The J gene is TRBJ2-7, the V gene TRBV7-9; 7 bases line up with TRBD1. J lost 1 base, V lost 1 base, and 7 bases had no gene match. The CDR3 spans 16 residues. Germline CDR1 is SEHNR and CDR2 is FQNEAQ (reference sequence). CDR3 protein: CASSLGPQGVSYEQYF. The CDR3 coding sequence is TGTGCCAGCAGCTTAGGTCCCCAGGGGGTTTCCTACGAGCAGTACTTC.

The rearrangement joins TRBV14 to TRBJ2-1; a weak D match, TRBD1 (6 bases). The V end lost 3 bases, the J end lost 16 bases, and 22 bases lay between the germline ends. The V gene's germline CDR1 is SGHDN and CDR2 FVKESK. This CDR3 comprises 14 residues. The CDR3 sequence is CASSQIPFVRGRFF. CDR3 DNA: TGTGCCAGCAGCCAGATACCCTTCGTCAGGGGCCGATTCTTC.

Only a few counts were recorded for this clone. The rearrangement links TRBV10-1 to TRBJ1-2; 8 bases map to TRBD1. Trimming took 6 bases from V and 5 from J; bases not matched to a gene: 5. This CDR3 has 13 residues. Germline CDR1 and CDR2: WNHNN and SYGVQD (reference sequence). CDR3 protein: CASRTGEGYGYTF. The CDR3 DNA reads TGCGCCAGCAGGACAGGGGAGGGATATGGCTACACCTTC.

V usage is TRBV28 and J usage is TRBJ1-5; 7 bases are a match to TRBD1. Trimming took 5 bases from V and 4 from J; bases not matched to a gene: 8. Germline-derived CDR1 and CDR2 are MDHEN and SYDVKM. The CDR3 is 15 amino acids. CDR3 nucleotide sequence: TGTGCCAGCAGTAAACAGGGGAATAGGAATCAGCCCCAGCATTTT. This translates into CASSKQGNRNQPQHF.

The rearrangement links TRBV5-4 to TRBJ1-1, with D unclear. CDR3 length: 13 residues. Trimming stripped 2 bases from V and 5 bases from J, with 10 bases between. The germline CDR1 and CDR2 sequences are SGHNT and YYREEE (reference sequence). The CDR3 DNA reads TGTGCCAGCAGCTTTTCTTCCCAGACTGAAGCTTTCTTT. Protein product: CASSFSSQTEAFF.